This entry concerns a single T cell receptor beta chain. The target antigen is unknown. The data originate from a study of cytomegalovirus exposure and HLA in healthy donors. General study points: Presence/absence analyses supposed approximately even sequencing depth among donors.

CDR3 size: 18 residues. Trimming removed 3 bases at V and 1 base at J, with 20 bases between. CDR1 LNHDA and CDR2 SQIVND come from the germline V gene (reference sequence). The PCR employed 60 Vbeta primers together with 13 Jbeta primers. Original methodology: An analysis performed later counted about 80 million unique TCR beta chains (roughly 10 million of them shared). Some clones are missing from TCRdb's copy, which holds only in-frame ones; the method was immunoSEQ multiplex PCR. V and J calls and clone size follow that table, whereas D and trimming were derived from the DNA. The sample gives 140,000 to 150,000 clones, 84% of which show up once; 2.5% is in the top ten.

The J gene is TRBJ2-3, the V gene TRBV19; D unclear. The receptor was isolated from a boy aged 2 to 10 in good health and CMV-seronegative. Sequenced: PBMCs. CDR3 protein: CASSMRRTPTSRTDTQYF. DNA for the CDR3: TGTGCCAGTAGTATGCGCCGAACTCCTACTTCTCGCACAGATACGCAGTATTTT.